The subject of this entry is one T cell receptor beta chain. The antigen is unknown. V was trimmed by 3 bases and J by 3 bases, leaving 5 bases between them. The germline CDR1 and CDR2 sequences are MNHEY and SVGAGI. The CDR3 is 12 residues long. These data originate in a study of siplizumab effects on memory and regulatory T cells. Measured with immunoSEQ multiplex PCR; TCRdb has only the in-frame clones, and not every one. Altogether 50,000 to 70,000 clones are present, roughly 96% being singletons, with the ten largest covering around 0.093%. Study-wide findings and caveats: The alloreactive clones that mapped to unstimulated subsets made up only a minor fraction. In roughly 75-97% of proliferating CD4+ or CD8+ clones, a naive or memory phenotype could not be assigned. Major contributors to the alloresponse seemed to be naive T cells, which also appeared more diverse than memory cells.

The rearrangement joins TRBV6-5 to TRBJ2-5; D not certain. The receptor was isolated from a human donor in good health. Sequencing used naive CD8+ T cells sorted from blood. The CDR3 loop is CASSYGEETQYF. The CDR3 DNA follows: TGTGCCAGCAGTTATGGGGAAGAGACCCAGTACTTC.